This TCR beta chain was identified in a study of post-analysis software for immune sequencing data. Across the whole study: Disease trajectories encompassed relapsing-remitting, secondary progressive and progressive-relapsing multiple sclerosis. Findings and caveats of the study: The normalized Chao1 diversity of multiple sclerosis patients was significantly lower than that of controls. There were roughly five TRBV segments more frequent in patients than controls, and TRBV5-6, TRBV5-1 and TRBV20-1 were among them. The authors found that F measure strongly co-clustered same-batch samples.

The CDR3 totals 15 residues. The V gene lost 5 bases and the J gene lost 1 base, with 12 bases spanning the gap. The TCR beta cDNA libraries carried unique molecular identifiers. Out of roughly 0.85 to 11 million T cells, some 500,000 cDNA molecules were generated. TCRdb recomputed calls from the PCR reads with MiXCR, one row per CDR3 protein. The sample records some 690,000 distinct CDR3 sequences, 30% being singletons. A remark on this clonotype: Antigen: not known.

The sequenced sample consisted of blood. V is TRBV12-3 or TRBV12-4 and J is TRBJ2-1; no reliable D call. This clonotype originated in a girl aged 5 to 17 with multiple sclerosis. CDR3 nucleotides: TGTGCCAGCAGTGATGCAGTGCGGTCCTACAATGAGCAGTTCTTC. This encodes CASSDAVRSYNEQFF.